This section outlines one T cell receptor beta chain sequence together with its context. Antigen: not known. V lost 0 bases to trimming and J lost 1 base, with 9 bases between them. The CDR3 has 15 residues. Germline loops: CDR1 SGHRS, CDR2 YFSETQ. This record comes from a study of OX40 agonist ivuxolimab in advanced cancers. Libraries were prepared by immunoSEQ multiplex PCR; TCRdb keeps only in-frame clonotypes and omits some of them. The table includes fewer than 65,000 clones, 85% to 90% detected once. Whole-study findings and limits: CD8+ T cells averaged more expanded clones than CD4+. Clonal expansion from baseline to week 6 occurred in both CD4+ and CD8+ T cells.

The V call is TRBV5-1, the J call TRBJ2-3, with D unresolved. This TCR derives from an adult with an advanced solid tumor such as melanoma, head and neck, liver or kidney cancer. The sample here was CD4+ or CD8+ T cells sorted from blood, taken in a trial of the OX40 agonist ivuxolimab. CDR3 sequence (DNA): TGCGCCAGCAGCTTGGTGGGTAGGGGCACAGATACGCAGTATTTT. This sequence encodes CASSLVGRGTDTQYF.